The 21 T cell receptor beta chains in this list originate from one sample, sequenced in a study of Graves' ophthalmopathy and Graves' hyperthyroidism. As the template, RNA transcripts were used to amplify TCR beta CDR3 regions. An initial RT-PCR round employing HTBI primers preceded a second-round multiplex PCR. Each CDR3 protein is one row after TCRdb ran MiXCR on the multiplex PCR reads. The data contain roughly 1.1 million distinct CDR3 sequences, about two fifths of them singletons. The material sequenced was peripheral blood or thyroid tissue (not recorded which). These TCRs come from an adult man with Graves' hyperthyroidism.

This clonotype was recorded at least ten times. V usage is TRBV7-2 and J usage is TRBJ1-6, with no clear D. The CDR3 is 16 residues long. Germline values: CDR1 SGHTA, CDR2 FQGNSA. Trimming removed 5 bases from V and 9 bases from J, with 20 bases in between. CDR3 loop: CASSPKLLAAFSPLHF. CDR3 bases: TGTGCCAGCAGCCCAAAATTGCTAGCAGCTTTTTCACCCCTCCACTTT.

The CDR3 region is CATRDRFEAFF. The CDR3, as DNA: TGTGCCACCAGGGACAGGTTTGAGGCTTTCTTT. V gene TRBV24-1 combines with J gene TRBJ1-1; 7 nucleotides align to TRBD1. CDR1 KGHDR and CDR2 SFDVKD come from the germline V gene. Germline trimming cut 7 bases from V and 11 bases from J; bases unmatched to any gene: 6. This CDR3 is 11 amino acids long.

The chain joins TRBV7-8 to TRBJ1-2, with 8 nucleotides matching TRBD1. The CDR3 runs 16 residues. V trimming: 5 bases; J trimming: 3 bases; junction bases outside the gene matches: 11. CDR1 SGHVS and CDR2 FQNEAQ come from the germline V gene. CDR3 region: CASSAYQGAFDYGYTF. CDR3 in DNA: TGTGCCAGCAGCGCATACCAGGGGGCGTTCGACTATGGCTACACCTTC.

This chain links TRBV9 with TRBJ2-1, with TRBD2 identical over 8 bases. V trimming: 3 bases; J trimming: 4 bases; junction bases outside the gene matches: 3. In germline, CDR1 is SGDLS, CDR2 YYNGEE. This CDR3 has 14 residues. Here the CDR3 reads CASSAGGTYNEQFF. For the CDR3, the DNA is TGTGCCAGCAGCGCGGGAGGGACATACAATGAGCAGTTCTTC.

Many counts were recorded for this clonotype. This sequence joins TRBV7-9 and TRBJ2-7; TRBD1 aligns across 8 bases. The CDR3 sequence is 13 residues long. J lost 4 bases, V lost 10 bases, and 9 bases had no gene match. Germline CDR1 is SEHNR and CDR2 is FQNEAQ (reference sequence). The CDR3 reads CATGQGFLYEQYF. CDR3 sequence (DNA): TGTGCCACCGGACAGGGTTTTTTGTACGAGCAGTACTTC.

This clonotype has more than one count but fewer than ten. The chain couples TRBV6-6 to TRBJ1-1; D is uncertain. This CDR3 is 14 amino acids long. The V gene lost 2 bases and the J gene lost 3 bases, with 10 bases spanning the gap. CDR1 and CDR2 (germline): MNHNY, SVGAGI (reference sequence). The CDR3 DNA is TGTGCCAGCAGTTACCGGGGTATCGACACTGAAGCTTTCTTT. As protein: CASSYRGIDTEAFF.

CDR3 region: CASSLGVRGPEKLFF. The DNA for the CDR3 is TGTGCCAGCAGCTTAGGAGTCAGGGGTCCCGAAAAACTGTTTTTT. The chain links TRBV7-8 to TRBJ1-4; perhaps TRBD1 as D (6 bases). With 1 base removed from V and 8 bases from J, the gap between germline ends came to 14 bases. CDR1 is SGHVS and CDR2 is FQNEAQ in the germline V gene. The CDR3 is 15 amino acids.

For this clonotype: This may arise from a read error, as a much more abundant clone is one base away. The CDR3 does not end in the conserved phenylalanine or tryptophan, so this is likely a read error. The rearrangement uses TRBV2 and TRBJ2-7, with TRBD1 matching 7 bases. There are 13 residues in the CDR3. CDR1 SNHLY and CDR2 FYNNEI come from the germline V gene. The V gene end was trimmed by 6 bases and the J gene end by 1 base; junction bases not matched to a gene: 3. CDR3 amino acids: CASRWGQSYEQYL. The CDR3 DNA reads TGTGCCAGCAGATGGGGACAGTCCTACGAGCAGTACCTC.

The DNA for the CDR3 is TGTGCCAGCAGTGCGCCGGTGGGGAGCTCCTATAATTCACCCCTCCACTTT. Its translation: CASSAPVGSSYNSPLHF. This chain links TRBV25-1 with TRBJ1-6; D is undetermined. Germline V lookup: CDR1 MGHDK, CDR2 SYGVNS. Trimming stripped 4 bases from V and 0 bases from J, with 13 bases between. The CDR3 covers 17 residues.

In this sample, this clonotype turned up a few times. V gene TRBV5-8 combines with J gene TRBJ2-2; D is possibly TRBD2 (7 bases). The CDR3 is made up of 17 amino acids. Germline lookup yields CDR1 SGHTS and CDR2 YDEGEE. Deletions cut 0 bases from V and 2 bases from J, with 14 bases between. The CDR3 here is CASSLDPGGSNTGELFF. The CDR3, as DNA: TGTGCCAGCAGCTTGGATCCGGGGGGCAGTAACACCGGGGAGCTGTTTTTT.

This clonotype was seen more than once but under ten times. The chain uses TRBV6-6 and TRBJ2-7; possible D gene TRBD1, 6 bases. The CDR3 sequence is 13 residues long. Germline lookup yields CDR1 MNHNY and CDR2 SVGAGI (reference sequence). DNA for the CDR3: TGTGCTTCGAACCGGGACAACTCCTACGAGCAGTACTTC. Its translation: CASNRDNSYEQYF.

In regard to this clonotype: An end of the junction does not agree with germline; a read error may underlie this. The chain uses TRBV10-3 and TRBJ2-7; the match to TRBD2 covers 14 bases. The CDR3 loop spans 17 amino acids. Germline assignment: CDR1 ENHRY and CDR2 SYGVKD. The CDR3: CASSYGGGLAGVYEQYF. CDR3 nucleotides: TGTGCCAGCAGTTACGGCGGGGGACTAGCGGGAGTCTACGAGCAGTACTTC.

The gene calls are TRBV7-2 and TRBJ2-2, with TRBD2 matching over 11 bases. Unmatched junction bases numbered 5, after V lost 5 bases and J lost 6 bases. There are 15 residues in the CDR3. The germline CDR1 and CDR2 sequences are SGHTA and FQGNSA. DNA of the CDR3: TGTGCCAGCAGCCCGAGGACTAGCGGGTCCGGGGAGCTGTTTTTT. Amino acid sequence: CASSPRTSGSGELFF.

V usage is TRBV20-1 and J usage is TRBJ2-3; D call uncertain. CDR3 length: 15 residues. Germline V lookup: CDR1 DFQATT, CDR2 SNEGSKA (reference sequence). Trimming stripped 0 bases from V and 0 bases from J, with 10 bases between. The CDR3 nucleotides read TGCAGTGCTAGAGATCTGTTGGCTAGCACAGATACGCAGTATTTT. Translation: CSARDLLASTDTQYF.

This clonotype was seen ten or more times. The chain has TRBV7-9 and TRBJ2-7; 8 bases are a match to TRBD2. CDR3 size: 13 residues. Germline V gene lookup returns CDR1 SEHNR and CDR2 FQNEAQ (reference sequence). V was pared by 3 bases and J by 4 bases, with 2 bases of the junction left unmatched. Here the CDR3 DNA reads TGTGCCAGCAGCTTGGGACTAGAGTACGAGCAGTACTTC. Translating gives CASSLGLEYEQYF.

At least ten counts were recorded for this clonotype. The chain joins TRBV7-9 to TRBJ2-7; possible D gene TRBD1, 6 bases. Looked up from germline, CDR1 is SEHNR and CDR2 is FQNEAQ (reference sequence). Trimming stripped 1 base from V and 5 bases from J, with 12 bases between. The CDR3 runs to 14 residues. The CDR3 DNA follows: TGTGCCAGCAGCTTAGACAGGGCTTCGAACGAGCAGTACTTC. Protein sequence: CASSLDRASNEQYF.

V usage is TRBV7-2 and J usage is TRBJ2-3; tentative D call: TRBD2 (7 bases). From germline, CDR1 is SGHTA and CDR2 FQGNSA. V was shortened by 7 bases and J by 5 bases, with 16 bases between the two germline ends. This CDR3 is 14 amino acids long. The CDR3 loop reads CASTLWEGGDTQYF. As DNA, the CDR3 is TGTGCCAGCACCCTCTGGGAGGGGGGAGATACGCAGTATTTT.

This rearrangement joins TRBV5-8 to TRBJ2-2; 8 positions agree with TRBD1. The CDR3 is 16 amino acids. Trimming took 4 bases from V and 1 from J; bases not matched to a gene: 6. Germline CDR1 SGHTS, CDR2 YDEGEE. The CDR3 loop is CASSTWDRRNTGELFF. In DNA form, the CDR3 reads TGTGCCAGCAGCACCTGGGACAGGAGGAACACCGGGGAGCTGTTTTTT.

This chain connects TRBV12-3 or TRBV12-4 to TRBJ2-7; weak D call: TRBD1 (5 bases). The J call is in doubt because the DNA end fits TRBJ2-1 better. There are 13 residues in the CDR3. CDR3 DNA: TGTGCCAGCAGTTCGACAGATTACAATGAGCAGTTCTTC. Translated: CASSSTDYNEQFF.

For this clonotype: The CDR3 end shows no conserved phenylalanine or tryptophan, and so a read error is likely. The chain links TRBV6-6 to TRBJ2-5; unclear D gene. V dropped 3 bases and J dropped 4 bases, with 3 bases sitting between them. The CDR3 extends over 11 amino acids. Germline lookup yields CDR1 MNHNY and CDR2 SVGAGI (reference sequence). Here the CDR3 reads CASSYGETQYL. DNA for the CDR3: TGTGCCAGCAGTTATGGAGAGACCCAGTACCTC.

The J gene is TRBJ2-7, the V gene TRBV20-1; the D gene is possibly TRBD1 (6 bases). This CDR3 has 16 residues. Germline V CDR1 and CDR2: DFQATT, SNEGSKA (reference sequence). The V gene lost 6 bases and the J gene lost 3 bases, with 24 bases spanning the gap. The CDR3 nucleotides read TGCAGTGCCCAACACCCTTTCCCCGGGACACTCTACGAGCAGTACTTC. It is translated as CSAQHPFPGTLYEQYF.